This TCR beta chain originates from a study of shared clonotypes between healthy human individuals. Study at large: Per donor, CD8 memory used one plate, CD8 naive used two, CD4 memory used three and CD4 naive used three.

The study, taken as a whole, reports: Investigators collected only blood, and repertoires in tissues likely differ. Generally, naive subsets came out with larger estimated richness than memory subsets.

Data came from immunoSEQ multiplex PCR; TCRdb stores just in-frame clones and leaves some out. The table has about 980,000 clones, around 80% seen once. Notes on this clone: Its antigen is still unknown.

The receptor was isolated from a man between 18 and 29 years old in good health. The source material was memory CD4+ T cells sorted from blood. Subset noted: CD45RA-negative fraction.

The CDR3 loop is CASSASGGSFYEQYF. CDR3 sequence (DNA): TGTGCCAGCAGTGCATCAGGTGGCAGCTTCTACGAGCAGTACTTC. The rearrangement joins TRBV25-1 to TRBJ2-7; D is uncertain. This CDR3 comprises 15 residues. V lost 4 bases and J lost 3, with 16 bases in between. From germline, CDR1 is MGHDK and CDR2 SYGVNS.